This TCR beta chain was captured by sequencing in a study of CD8 T cell repertoires and HIV-1 epitope variants. Overall study: Each of Twenty-five Gag and Nef epitope peptides stimulated a separate culture. T cells were cultured for roughly ten days with cytokines added on days 3 and 7. Controls were a CMV, EBV and flu peptide pool, Ebola AY9 negative control, and no-peptide well. An uncultured baseline aliquot held 1M T cells.

The assay was immunoSEQ multiplex PCR, and TCRdb's table has in-frame clones only and misses some. The sample shows 4,000 to 6,500 clones, 55% to 80% of them seen only once. This CDR3 is built from 12 residues. With respect to this clone: What it binds is unknown.

Source material: cultured CD8+ T cells derived from PBMCs. The rearrangement joins TRBV21-1 to TRBJ2-7; the DNA was not used to check the table's D call, TRBD1. TRBV21-1 is reported as a pseudogene. The TCR was taken from a male donor with HIV. CDR3 amino acids: CASSTGGSEQYF. In DNA, the CDR3 is TGTGCCAGCAGTACAGGGGGCTCCGAGCAGTACTTC.